This entry lists 24 T cell receptor beta chains sequenced from one sample in a study of tumor-infiltrating lymphocytes in oesophageal squamous cell carcinoma. TCRdb fed the PCR reads into MiXCR, producing one record per CDR3 protein. Of over 20,000 distinct CDR3 sequences in the sample, approximately 38% are singletons; the top ten hold under 40%. Sequencing was performed on esophageal tumor tissue. Receptor source: a male donor with esophageal squamous cell carcinoma.

V is TRBV2 and J is TRBJ2-1, with 7 bases lining up with TRBD1. With 5 bases clipped from V and 13 bases from J, the junction kept 2 bases outside the gene matches. Germline V gene data show CDR1 as SNHLY and CDR2 as FYNNEI. CDR3 length equals 10 residues. The CDR3: CASSQGVQFF. DNA for the CDR3: TGTGCCAGCAGTCAGGGGGTACAGTTCTTC.

This clonotype was detected ten times or more. This sequence joins TRBV24-1 and TRBJ2-1, with TRBD1 matching 7 bases. V gave up 10 bases and J gave up 0 bases; unmatched junction bases: 2. CDR3 size: 13 residues. Per germline, CDR1 KGHDR and CDR2 SFDVKD. In nucleotides, the CDR3 is TGTGCCACACAGGGGAGCTCCTACAATGAGCAGTTCTTC. Amino acids: CATQGSSYNEQFF.

This clonotype was seen only a few times. A read error is possible here, since a much larger clone lies one base away. V usage is TRBV7-2 and J usage is TRBJ2-3; D might be TRBD1 (6 bases). In germline, CDR1 is SGHTA, CDR2 FQGNSA. V dropped 3 bases and J dropped 14 bases, with 21 bases sitting between them. This CDR3 region has 14 residues. The CDR3 DNA reads TGTGCCAGCAGCTTCGGACAGCACACCGGGGAGCTGTATTTT. Its protein product is CASSFGQHTGELYF.

CDR3 residues: CASSRGGGVREQYF. The CDR3 DNA sequence: TGTGCCAGCAGCCGCGGTGGCGGGGTGAGAGAGCAGTACTTC. The J gene is TRBJ2-6, the V gene TRBV7-2; possible D gene TRBD2, 6 bases. Near its end, the DNA agrees better with TRBJ2-7, so the J call may be wrong. CDR1 SGHTA and CDR2 FQGNSA come from the germline V gene. There are 14 residues in the CDR3.

The J gene is TRBJ2-5, the V gene TRBV10-1; 7 nucleotides align to TRBD1. The J call is uncertain, as TRBJ2-1 better fits the DNA end. This CDR3 comprises 14 residues. CDR1 and CDR2 (germline): WNHNN, SYGVQD (reference sequence). The CDR3 loop reads CASSTADRYNEQFF. The CDR3 coding sequence is TGCGCCAGCAGTACGGCGGACAGGTACAATGAGCAGTTCTTC.

This clonotype showed up many times. V is TRBV4-1 and J is TRBJ1-2; unclear D gene. The V end was cut by 3 bases, the J end by 3 bases, with 14 bases between. Germline values: CDR1 MGHRA, CDR2 YSYEKL. The CDR3 spans 15 residues. This CDR3 reads CASSQGSRADYGYTF. DNA for the CDR3: TGCGCCAGCAGCCAGGGGTCGAGGGCTGACTATGGCTACACCTTC.

This clonotype was detected ten times or more. The chain is built from TRBV14 and TRBJ2-2; maybe TRBD1 (6 bases). V lost 5 bases to trimming and J lost 4 bases, with 11 bases between them. This CDR3 has 14 residues. Germline lookup yields CDR1 SGHDN and CDR2 FVKESK. The CDR3 coding sequence is TGTGCCAGCAGCACTACAGGGTTCACCGGGGAGCTGTTTTTT. Translated: CASSTTGFTGELFF.

This clonotype was seen ten or more times. V gene TRBV5-8 combines with J gene TRBJ2-5, with D possibly being TRBD1 (6 bases). The CDR3 spans 18 residues. V gave up 4 bases and J gave up 3 bases, with 25 bases separating them. The germline CDR1 and CDR2 sequences are SGHTS and YDEGEE. CDR3 sequence reads: CASSGQWVRTVDEETQYF. CDR3 DNA sequence: TGTGCCAGCAGCGGACAATGGGTCAGGACAGTGGACGAAGAGACCCAGTACTTC.

Within the sample, this clonotype is medium-sized. The chain recombines TRBV12-3 or TRBV12-4 with TRBJ2-1; D ambiguous. V lost 3 bases, J lost 10 bases, and 7 bases lay in between. The CDR3 has 11 amino acids. CDR3 coding DNA: TGTGCCAGCAGTTTTTCGGACGAGCAGTTCTTC. The encoded protein is CASSFSDEQFF.

This clonotype was counted at least ten times. This chain joins TRBV28 and TRBJ1-2; 7 nucleotides line up with TRBD1. Looked up from germline, CDR1 is MDHEN and CDR2 is SYDVKM. Trimming took 3 bases from V and 4 from J; bases not matched to a gene: 2. There are 13 residues in the CDR3. In DNA, the CDR3 is TGTGCCAGCAGTTTGGGACAGATCTATGGCTACACCTTC. Protein: CASSLGQIYGYTF.

This clonotype was seen only a few times. V and J are TRBV7-6 and TRBJ2-5, with 14 bases lining up with TRBD2. The J call is in doubt because the DNA end fits TRBJ2-1 better. Germline CDR1 is SGHVS and CDR2 is FNYEAQ. This CDR3 has 20 amino acids. CDR3 in DNA: TGTGCCAGCAGCGGGGCACCGGGACTAGCGGGAGAGCTCTCCTACAATGAGCAGTTCTTC. Translated, it gives CASSGAPGLAGELSYNEQFF.

This clonotype was found many times. The genes are TRBV10-2 and TRBJ2-3; 12 bases agree with TRBD2. Germline V lookup: CDR1 WSHSY, CDR2 SAAADI. This CDR3 has 14 amino acids. Trimming cost V 8 bases and J 7 bases; bases outside gene matches: 7. DNA of the CDR3: TGCGCCAGCGAGTCTAGCGGGGGGGCTAATACGCAGTATTTT. Translating it yields CASESSGGANTQYF.

At least ten counts were recorded for this clonotype. Here the CDR3 reads CASRKRENTEAFF. The CDR3 nucleotides read TGTGCCAGCAGGAAACGGGAGAACACTGAAGCTTTCTTT. The chain employs TRBV6-1 and TRBJ1-1, with no clear D. Germline V lookup: CDR1 MNHNS, CDR2 SASEGT. CDR3 size: 13 residues. V lost 6 bases and J lost 1, with 9 bases in between.

This clonotype is deemed large. The chain carries TRBV7-3 and TRBJ2-1; D remains unclear. Germline V gives CDR1 SGHTA, CDR2 FQGTGA. This CDR3 comprises 14 residues. The V end was cut by 6 bases, the J end by 4 bases, with 13 bases between. CDR3 DNA: TGTGCCAGCAGTCCAGAGACCAGTTACAATGAGCAGTTCTTC. This codes for CASSPETSYNEQFF. Supplemented by reference TRBV7-3 and TRBJ2-1, the full variable domain reads GAGVSQTPSNKVTEKGKYVELRCDPISGHTALYWYRQSLGQGPEFLIYFQGTGAADDSGLPNDRFFAVRPEGSVSTLKIQRTERGDSAVYLCASSPETSYNEQFFGPGTRLTVL.

To note about this clonotype: This may come from a read error, since a much larger clone is one base off. The chain couples TRBV6-1 to TRBJ2-1; 12 bases match TRBD2. Germline CDR1 MNHNS, CDR2 SASEGT. V gave up 6 bases and J gave up 10 bases; unmatched junction bases: 7. CDR3 length equals 14 residues. The CDR3 loop reads CASRPSGGAEEQFF. DNA for the CDR3: TGTGCCAGCAGACCTAGCGGGGGGGCTGAAGAGCAGTTCTTC.

This clonotype was seen just once. J is TRBJ2-4 and V is TRBV7-8; 7 positions match TRBD2. The end of the DNA is better explained by TRBJ2-7, so the J call may be wrong. The germline V gene has CDR1 SGHVS and CDR2 FQNEAQ. The CDR3 has 13 residues. CDR3 protein: CATGERGSYEQYF. CDR3 coding DNA: TGTGCCACCGGGGAGCGGGGATCCTACGAGCAGTACTTC.

This clonotype was seen repeatedly, ten times or more. The chain combines TRBV10-2 with TRBJ1-1; D remains unclear. The V end was cut by 4 bases, the J end by 2 bases, with 14 bases between. CDR3 length: 15 amino acids. Germline CDR1 WSHSY, CDR2 SAAADI. The chain's CDR3 is CASSGILGVNTEAFF. The CDR3 bases are TGCGCCAGCAGTGGCATCTTGGGCGTCAACACTGAAGCTTTCTTT.

This clonotype was counted at least ten times. Given a much more abundant clone one base away, this may be a read error. The V gene is TRBV7-3, the J gene TRBJ2-7; D is ambiguous. This CDR3 has 14 amino acids. Looked up from germline, CDR1 is SGHTA and CDR2 is FQGTGA. V was trimmed by 6 bases and J by 7 bases, leaving 19 bases between them. CDR3 sequence reads: CASSPETSYNEQYF. The CDR3 coding sequence is TGTGCCAGCAGTCCAGAGACCAGTTACAATGAGCAGTACTTC. Using reference TRBV7-3 and TRBJ2-7 for the parts outside the CDR3, the full variable domain is GAGVSQTPSNKVTEKGKYVELRCDPISGHTALYWYRQSLGQGPEFLIYFQGTGAADDSGLPNDRFFAVRPEGSVSTLKIQRTERGDSAVYLCASSPETSYNEQYFGPGTRLTVT.

This clonotype was detected once. This chain uses TRBV7-6 with TRBJ2-7; no clear D gene. Germline V gene data show CDR1 as SGHVS and CDR2 as FNYEAQ. The CDR3 sequence is 12 residues long. V shed 6 bases and J shed 3 bases, with 9 bases lying between them. CDR3 region: CASRKGGYEQYF. The CDR3, as DNA: TGTGCCAGCAGAAAGGGCGGCTACGAGCAGTACTTC. The full variable domain, in which reference TRBV7-6 and TRBJ2-7 provide the parts outside the CDR3, is GAGVSQSPRYKVTKRGQDVALRCDPISGHVSLYWYRQALGQGPEFLTYFNYEAQQDKSGLPNDRFSAERPEGSISTLTIQRTEQRDSAMYRCASRKGGYEQYFGPGTRLTVT.

With regard to this clonotype: An end of the junction does not agree with germline; a read error may underlie this. The CDR3 reads CASSADPLISPYEQYF. CDR3 DNA sequence: TGTGCCAGCAGCGCGGACCCTCTCATATCCCCCTACGAGCAGTACTTT. The rearrangement links TRBV7-2 to TRBJ1-6, with unresolved D. The CDR3 covers 16 residues. Looked up from germline, CDR1 is SGHTA and CDR2 is FQGNSA.

This clonotype has a count of ten or more. The V and J genes are TRBV7-9 and TRBJ1-2, with unresolved D. This CDR3 region has 13 residues. Trimming stripped 5 bases from V and 3 bases from J, with 10 bases between. Germline-derived CDR1 and CDR2 are SEHNR and FQNEAQ (reference sequence). The CDR3 DNA sequence: TGTGCCAGCAGCCGACAAAGGGACTATGGCTACACCTTC. This translates into CASSRQRDYGYTF.

This clonotype appeared many times. Here the CDR3 reads CASSEGGYTGELFF. The CDR3, as DNA: TGCGCCAGCAGTGAAGGCGGGTACACCGGGGAGCTGTTTTTT. The rearrangement uses TRBV10-1 and TRBJ2-2, with a weak D call TRBD2 (5 bases). Trimming stripped 3 bases from V and 3 bases from J, with 8 bases between. Germline lookup yields CDR1 WNHNN and CDR2 SYGVQD (reference sequence). The CDR3 loop spans 14 amino acids.

This clonotype was detected a few times. The conserved closing phenylalanine or tryptophan is absent in this CDR3, likely reflecting a read error. Because the CDR3's place on the DNA is in doubt, the DNA is left out and the CDR3 is given as listed by TCRdb. The CDR3 is CASSLGTGDNSPLHFGN. The chain links TRBV7-6 to TRBJ2-7; the table's D call TRBD1 went unverified against the DNA. Termini included, the CDR3 measures 17 amino acids. Germline-derived CDR1 and CDR2 are SGHVS and FNYEAQ.

This clonotype appeared once. The chain uses TRBV5-6 and TRBJ1-2; D is ambiguous. Per the germline V gene, CDR1 is SGHDT and CDR2 is YYEEEE. The germline V and J ends were trimmed by 1 base and 1 base, with 8 bases remaining between them. The CDR3 sequence is 14 residues long. The CDR3 nucleotides read TGTGCCAGCAGCTTGTTTGTGGTTAACTATGGCTACACCTTC. It is translated as CASSLFVVNYGYTF.